This T cell receptor beta chain is from a study of cytomegalovirus exposure and HLA in healthy donors. Background on the study: Counted in an early data release were approximately 80 million unique TCRs from HLA-typed donors.

PCR amplification relied on 60 Vbeta primers (plus 13 Jbeta primers). Sequencing was performed with immunoSEQ multiplex PCR; in TCRdb, only in-frame clones are kept and a portion is missing. This table holds about 97,000 clones, less than 9.5% found once. Points from the study as a whole: The later analysis indicated that the majority of CMV-associated TCR beta chains appeared HLA-restricted.

This clone has just a few counts. What it recognizes is unknown. The CDR3 is 16 amino acids. J lost 7 bases, V lost 2 bases, and 7 bases had no gene match. From germline, CDR1 is LGHNT and CDR2 FRNRAP. These donors, healthy bone marrow donors, were studied. Donors were ostensibly healthy at sampling, although undocumented immune exposures were probable. Sequenced material: PBMCs. V is TRBV12-5 and J is TRBJ2-1, with TRBD1 identical over 11 bases. The TCR comes from a man aged 45-60 years in good health and CMV-seropositive. CDR3 sequence reads: CASGLIAGQGGNEQFF. CDR3 coding DNA: TGTGCTAGTGGTTTGATAGCGGGACAGGGGGGGAATGAGCAGTTCTTC.